What follows are 5 T cell receptor beta chains derived from one specimen sequenced in a study of blood T cell repertoires in COVID-19. TCRdb's copy holds only in-frame clones and misses some; the assay was immunoSEQ multiplex PCR. This sample has fewer than 250,000 clones, with around four fifths found just once. The sequenced material came from peripheral blood. These receptors were obtained from a woman between 45 and 65 years old with active or convalescent COVID-19.

This clone was observed once. The chain recombines TRBV24-1 with TRBJ1-1; D remains ambiguous. The CDR3 covers 15 residues. Germline-derived CDR1 and CDR2 are KGHDR and SFDVKD. Trimming removed 2 bases from V and 0 bases from J, with 9 bases in between. The CDR3 DNA sequence: TGTGCCACCAGTGATTCCAGGAACATGAACACTGAAGCTTTCTTT. Translating it yields CATSDSRNMNTEAFF.

The sample holds one count of this clone. The rearrangement uses TRBV28 and TRBJ2-1, with TRBD1 matching 12 bases. CDR3 length: 15 residues. CDR1 and CDR2 from the germline V gene are MDHEN and SYDVKM. The junction had 4 bases not matched to a gene; V was cut back by 1 base and J by 9 bases. The CDR3 region is CASSLSGTGGSEQFF. The CDR3 bases are TGTGCCAGCAGTTTATCAGGGACAGGGGGCTCTGAGCAGTTCTTC.

The genes are TRBV6-5 and TRBJ1-4; D might be TRBD1 (6 bases). The V end was cut by 7 bases, the J end by 7 bases, with 19 bases between. Per germline, CDR1 MNHEY and CDR2 SVGAGI. There are 15 residues in the CDR3. CDR3 residues: CASIRGQVQGEKLFF. The CDR3 region has the DNA TGTGCCAGCATTCGGGGACAAGTACAGGGTGAAAAACTGTTTTTT.

This clone was detected only a few times. V gene TRBV6-1 combines with J gene TRBJ2-6, with 7 bases lining up with TRBD1. The CDR3 is 16 residues long. Germline loops: CDR1 MNHNS, CDR2 SASEGT. V gave up 3 bases and J gave up 0 bases; unmatched junction bases: 2. The CDR3: CASSDRGYSGANVLTF. In DNA form, the CDR3 reads TGTGCCAGCAGTGACAGGGGGTACTCTGGGGCCAACGTCCTGACTTTC.

The chain joins TRBV9 to TRBJ1-5, with 8 bases lining up with TRBD1. The V gene end was trimmed by 4 bases and the J gene end by 16 bases; junction bases not matched to a gene: 13. The germline V gene has CDR1 SGDLS and CDR2 YYNGEE. The CDR3 length is 13 residues. CDR3 bases: TGTGCCAGCAGCCCTCACCAGGGGGCCCCCCTCCATTTT. Residues: CASSPHQGAPLHF.